The 18 T cell receptor beta chains in this list originate from one sample, sequenced in a study of PD-1 blockade in mismatch repair-deficient tumors. The repertoire was sequenced with immunoSEQ multiplex PCR; TCRdb's copy has only in-frame clones and lacks some. The top ten hold more than 2.5% of the sample, which has over 75,000 clones, roughly 80% seen once. Sample: peripheral blood, taken 12 weeks after starting pembrolizumab. The receptor source for this set is an adult with mismatch repair-deficient cancer.

The rearrangement links TRBV18 to TRBJ2-1, with D possibly matching TRBD2 (6 bases). Trimming removed 2 bases from V and 4 bases from J, with 21 bases in between. Germline CDR1 reads KGHSH; CDR2 reads LQKENI. This CDR3 is 18 amino acids long. The CDR3 DNA is TGTGCCAGCTCACCATACATACTAAGCGGGTCGGGGTACAATGAGCAGTTCTTC. Residues: CASSPYILSGSGYNEQFF. The full variable domain, rest sourced from reference TRBV18 and TRBJ2-1, is NAGVMQNPRHLVRRRGQEARLRCSPMKGHSHVYWYRQLPEEGLKFMVYLQKENIIDESGMPKERFSAEFPKEGPSILRIQQVVRGDSAAYFCASSPYILSGSGYNEQFFGPGTRLTVL.

The chain uses TRBV21-1 and TRBJ1-5; TRBD1, the D gene given by the table, was not confirmed from the DNA. TRBV21-1 is described as a pseudogene. The CDR3 loop spans 17 amino acids. The CDR3 is CASSKALGACRNQPQHF. Written as DNA, the CDR3 is TGTGCCAGCAGCAAAGCGCTGGGGGCTTGCCGCAATCAGCCCCAGCATTTT.

This rearrangement joins TRBV5-4 to TRBJ2-1, with TRBD1 matching 8 bases. CDR1 SGHNT and CDR2 YYREEE come from the germline V gene (reference sequence). The CDR3 sequence is 15 residues long. V was pared by 4 bases and J by 5 bases, with 8 bases of the junction left unmatched. The CDR3 protein is CASSDPGQAHNEQFF. The CDR3 DNA reads as TGTGCCAGCAGCGATCCGGGACAGGCTCACAATGAGCAGTTCTTC.

This sequence joins TRBV7-9 and TRBJ2-3; maybe TRBD2 (6 bases). The CDR3 runs 15 residues. V lost 1 base, J lost 4 bases, and 12 bases lay in between. Germline assignment: CDR1 SEHNR and CDR2 FQNEAQ (reference sequence). In nucleotides, the CDR3 is TGTGCCAGCAGCTTAGTTTCCGGGAGAGCAGATACGCAGTATTTT. Protein product: CASSLVSGRADTQYF.

The chain uses TRBV7-9 and TRBJ1-1; possibly TRBD1 for D (6 bases). With 6 bases removed from V and 4 bases from J, the gap between germline ends came to 12 bases. Per germline, CDR1 SEHNR and CDR2 FQNEAQ (reference sequence). This CDR3 spans 13 amino acids. CDR3 sequence: CASSPGHSTEAFF. CDR3 nucleotide sequence: TGTGCCAGCAGTCCGGGACACAGCACTGAAGCTTTCTTT.

The chain couples TRBV4-1 to TRBJ2-1, with no clear D. With 0 bases removed from V and 10 bases from J, the gap between germline ends came to 10 bases. Germline loops: CDR1 MGHRA, CDR2 YSYEKL. The length of the CDR3 is 13 residues. The CDR3 DNA reads as TGCGCCAGCAGCCAAGATCCTAGTCGGGAGCAGTTCTTC. Amino acid sequence: CASSQDPSREQFF.

The V call is TRBV10-3, the J call TRBJ2-7, with TRBD1 matching over 7 bases. The CDR3 is 15 residues long. Losses at the gene ends were 4 bases for V and 0 bases for J; bases not matched to a gene: 6. Germline V gene sequence: CDR1 ENHRY, CDR2 SYGVKD. CDR3 amino acids: CAISVRDRYSYEQYF. The CDR3 DNA sequence: TGTGCCATCAGTGTACGGGACAGATACTCCTACGAGCAGTACTTC.

The V call is TRBV5-4, the J call TRBJ1-2; TRBD1 matches 9 bases. This CDR3 is 15 amino acids long. Per the germline V gene, CDR1 is SGHNT and CDR2 is YYREEE (reference sequence). The V segment lost 4 bases and the J segment 2 bases; nucleotides outside the gene matches: 6. Here the CDR3 reads CASSKDRGPNYGYTF. Written as DNA, the CDR3 is TGTGCCAGCAGCAAGGACAGGGGTCCGAACTATGGCTACACCTTC.

This clone was found a few times. The gene calls are TRBV7-9 and TRBJ1-1; D is uncertain. CDR1 is SEHNR and CDR2 is FQNEAQ in the germline V gene (reference sequence). Trimming left V 3 bases short and J 1 base short, with 3 bases between. The CDR3 runs to 12 residues. The chain's CDR3 is CASSFGNTEAFF. The CDR3 DNA is TGTGCCAGCAGCTTCGGGAACACTGAAGCTTTCTTT.

The rearrangement links TRBV18 to TRBJ1-2, with unresolved D. Germline V lookup: CDR1 KGHSH, CDR2 LQKENI. Trimming shortened V by 3 bases and J by 6 bases, and 11 bases separated the two germline ends. This CDR3 is built from 13 residues. The CDR3 DNA reads TGTGCCAGCTCACCGGCTGGGAGCGATGGCTACACCTTC. Translated, it gives CASSPAGSDGYTF.

The chain has TRBV29-1 and TRBJ2-7; D is undetermined. Germline V lookup: CDR1 SQVTM, CDR2 ANQGSEA. Trimming removed 2 bases at V and 4 bases at J, with 6 bases between. This CDR3 has 11 residues. CDR3: CSVEQGYEQYF. As DNA, the CDR3 is TGCAGCGTTGAACAAGGGTACGAGCAGTACTTC.

The chain couples TRBV27 to TRBJ2-1, with 12 nucleotides matching TRBD2. V lost 3 bases, J lost 0 bases, and 6 bases stayed unmatched. This CDR3 contains 18 residues. Germline V lookup: CDR1 MNHEY, CDR2 SMNVEV (reference sequence). The CDR3 spells CASSFSSGRARSYNEQFF. For the CDR3, the DNA is TGTGCCAGCAGTTTTTCTAGCGGGAGGGCCCGCTCCTACAATGAGCAGTTCTTC.

In its sample, this clone was seen a few times. In the same sample, other DNA sequences code for this CDR3. The J gene is TRBJ2-7, the V gene TRBV4-1; the D gene is possibly TRBD2 (5 bases). Germline V lookup: CDR1 MGHRA, CDR2 YSYEKL. V was shortened by 1 base and J by 1 base, with 8 bases between the two germline ends. The CDR3 has 14 amino acids. This chain's CDR3 is CASSQVSGSYEQYF. As DNA, the CDR3 is TGCGCCAGCAGCCAAGTCTCGGGATCCTACGAGCAGTACTTC.

The chain combines TRBV4-2 with TRBJ2-1, with TRBD2 matching over 9 bases. Germline loops: CDR1 LGHNA, CDR2 YNFKEQ. The CDR3 has 16 residues. With V trimmed by 3 bases and J by 1 base, 4 bases remained unmatched. The CDR3 loop reads CASSQGGRASYNEQFF. The CDR3 nucleotides read TGTGCCAGCAGCCAGGGCGGGAGGGCGTCCTACAATGAGCAGTTCTTC.

This chain connects TRBV13 to TRBJ2-1, with 7 bases fitting TRBD2. CDR1 is PRHDT, CDR2 FYEKMQ, per germline (reference sequence). The CDR3 extends over 16 amino acids. The V gene end was trimmed by 5 bases and the J gene end by 4 bases; junction bases not matched to a gene: 11. The CDR3, as DNA: TGTGCCAGCAGCCCCCTAGGAACGGGGGGATACAATGAGCAGTTCTTC. Encoded protein: CASSPLGTGGYNEQFF.

The chain's CDR3 is CASSESLSPAPGLHRTDTQYF. The CDR3 bases are TGCGCCAGCAGTGAGTCGTTATCCCCTGCCCCGGGACTACATCGCACAGATACGCAGTATTTT. The genes are TRBV10-1 and TRBJ2-3, with 7 bases fitting TRBD2. Per germline, CDR1 WNHNN and CDR2 SYGVQD (reference sequence). The CDR3 covers 21 residues. V trimming: 0 bases; J trimming: 1 base; junction bases outside the gene matches: 19.

This chain connects TRBV20-1 to TRBJ2-7; D gene ambiguous. CDR1 DFQATT and CDR2 SNEGSKA come from the germline V gene (reference sequence). V gave up 5 bases and J gave up 1 base, with 6 bases separating them. The CDR3 totals 11 residues. CDR3: CSAAESYEQYF. The CDR3 DNA is TGCAGTGCTGCAGAATCCTACGAGCAGTACTTC.

The chain is built from TRBV15 and TRBJ2-1; D possibly corresponds to TRBD2 (5 bases). The CDR3 runs to 15 residues. V lost 1 base, J lost 3 bases, and 10 bases lay in between. Germline-derived CDR1 and CDR2 are LNHNV and YYDKDF (reference sequence). The CDR3 spells CATSRVSVGYNEQFF. The CDR3 DNA sequence: TGTGCCACCAGCAGAGTTAGCGTAGGCTACAATGAGCAGTTCTTC.